The entry below describes one T cell receptor (beta chain). The antigen remains undetermined. The CDR3 loop spans 14 amino acids. CDR1 and CDR2 (germline): DFQATT, SNEGSKA (reference sequence). Trimming shortened V by 3 bases and J by 1 base, and 13 bases separated the two germline ends. Healthy Caucasians supplied all donations. TCRdb called the 5' RACE reads again in MiXCR, with one record for every CDR3 protein. The table shows roughly 750,000 distinct CDR3 sequences, with 21% occurring only once. These data originate in a study of identical twins. Study-wide findings and caveats: Invariant MAIT and iNKT cells are populations that could partly confound zero-insertion analyses. Twins shared beta out-of-frame sequences in excess, but this excess was weaker.

The same sample was also used in a study of T cells expressing NK-cell markers. That report notes: Cells sorted as CD3+CD56+NKG2C+, CD3+CD56+NKG2C- and CD3+CD56-NKG2C+ T cells supplied the TCR beta repertoires.

Specimen: PBMCs. The source is a woman aged 18-29 years in good health. The genes are TRBV20-1 and TRBJ2-7; tentatively, D is TRBD2 (6 bases). The CDR3: CSASRRDGSYEQYF. The CDR3, as DNA: TGCAGTGCTAGTAGGCGGGATGGGTCCTACGAGCAGTACTTC.